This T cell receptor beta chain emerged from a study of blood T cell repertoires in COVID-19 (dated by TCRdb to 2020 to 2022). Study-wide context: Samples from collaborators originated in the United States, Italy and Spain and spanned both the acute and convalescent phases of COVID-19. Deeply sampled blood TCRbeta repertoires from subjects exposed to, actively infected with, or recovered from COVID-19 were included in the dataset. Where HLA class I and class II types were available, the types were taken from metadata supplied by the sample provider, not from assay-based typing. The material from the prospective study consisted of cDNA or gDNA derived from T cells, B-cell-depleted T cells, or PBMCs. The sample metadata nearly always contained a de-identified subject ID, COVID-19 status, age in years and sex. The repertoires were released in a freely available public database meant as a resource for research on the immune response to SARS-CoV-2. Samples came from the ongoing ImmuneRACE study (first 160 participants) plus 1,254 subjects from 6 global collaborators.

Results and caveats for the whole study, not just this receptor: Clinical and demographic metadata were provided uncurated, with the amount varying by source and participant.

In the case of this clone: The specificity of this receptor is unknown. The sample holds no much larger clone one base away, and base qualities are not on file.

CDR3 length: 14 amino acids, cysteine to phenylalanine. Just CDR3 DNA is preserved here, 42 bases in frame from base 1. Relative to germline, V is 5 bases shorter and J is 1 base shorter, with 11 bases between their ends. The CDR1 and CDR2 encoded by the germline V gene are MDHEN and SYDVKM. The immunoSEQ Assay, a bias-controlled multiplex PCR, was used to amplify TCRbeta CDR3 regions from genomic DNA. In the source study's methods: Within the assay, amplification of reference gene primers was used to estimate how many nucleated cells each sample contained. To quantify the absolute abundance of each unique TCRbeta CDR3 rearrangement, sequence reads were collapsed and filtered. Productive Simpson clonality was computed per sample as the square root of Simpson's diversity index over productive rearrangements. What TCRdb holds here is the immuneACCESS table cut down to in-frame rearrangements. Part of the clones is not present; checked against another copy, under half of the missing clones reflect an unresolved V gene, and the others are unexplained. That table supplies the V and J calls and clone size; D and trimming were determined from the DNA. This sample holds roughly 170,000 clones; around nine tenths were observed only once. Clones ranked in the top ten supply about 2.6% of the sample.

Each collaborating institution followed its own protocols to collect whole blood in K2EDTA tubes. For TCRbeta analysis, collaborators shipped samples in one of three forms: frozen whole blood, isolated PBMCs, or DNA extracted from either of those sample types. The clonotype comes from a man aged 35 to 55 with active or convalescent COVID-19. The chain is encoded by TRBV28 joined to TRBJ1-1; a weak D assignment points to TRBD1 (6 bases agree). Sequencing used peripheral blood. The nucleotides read TGTGCCAGCAGTCTAGGACAGACGAACACTGAAGCTTTCTTT. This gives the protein CASSLGQTNTEAFF.